This T cell receptor beta chain was observed in a study of human T cells and chemical hapten exposure. About the research overall: Largely, small differences in pooled library volume made per-sample TCR yields vary. Overall study results and limits: There was no change with DPC sensitization in TCRs above 1 in 1000 frequency.

Total RNA was isolated from whole blood that had not been fractionated. Unique molecular identifiers were attached to individual cDNA molecules within the library. Original analysis: TCR counts had a median of about 100,000 per sample and spanned 23,224 to 690,600. TCRdb reanalysed the 5' RACE reads using MiXCR and keeps one entry per CDR3 protein. These V and J calls originate from TCRdb's pipeline instead of the authors' own analysis. Among tens of thousands of distinct CDR3 sequences listed, 6% to 8.5% were seen once. This clonotype was detected a few times. The antigen remains undetermined. The clonotype originates from a male donor in good health.

The CDR3 coding sequence is TGTGCCAGCAGTTGGGCCAGGGGTGACTTTTACAATGAGCAGTTCTTC. Protein product: CASSWARGDFYNEQFF. The rearrangement joins TRBV27 to TRBJ2-1; D may be TRBD1 (6 bases). V shed 4 bases and J shed 4 bases, with 17 bases lying between them. The V gene's germline CDR1 is MNHEY and CDR2 SMNVEV (reference sequence). The CDR3 is 16 residues long.